What follows are 5 T cell receptor beta chains derived from one specimen sequenced in a study of human T cells and chemical hapten exposure. Time point indicated: pre-sensitization, week 0. The sample's treatment: therapeutic diphenylcyclopropenone sensitization with weekly scalp DPC. TCRdb reanalysed the RACE reads using MiXCR and keeps one entry per CDR3 protein. The sample has more than 100,000 distinct CDR3 sequences, 13% seen once. The sequenced sample was whole blood, obtained in connection with sensitization to the hapten diphenylcyclopropenone (DPC). The source is a woman under 30 with alopecia areata. Some clones in this sample may be carry-over from other donors' samples.

The chain couples TRBV28 to TRBJ1-5, with D perhaps TRBD1 (6 bases). In germline, CDR1 is MDHEN, CDR2 SYDVKM. Trimming shortened V by 5 bases and J by 3 bases, and 26 bases separated the two germline ends. The CDR3 is made up of 19 amino acids. The CDR3 is CASSLRMGAAWWANQPQHF. The CDR3 nucleotides read TGTGCCAGCAGTCTTAGGATGGGGGCAGCCTGGTGGGCCAATCAGCCCCAGCATTTT. Looking up the rest from reference TRBV28 and TRBJ1-5 gives the full variable domain: DVKVTQSSRYLVKRTGEKVFLECVQDMDHENMFWYRQDPGLGLRLIYFSYDVKMKEKGDIPEGYSVSREKKERFSLILESASTNQTSMYLCASSLRMGAAWWANQPQHFGDGTRLSIL.

There are many counts of this clonotype. V usage is TRBV5-1 and J usage is TRBJ1-1; the D is unclear. V was pared by 1 base and J by 5 bases, with 15 bases between. Germline assignment: CDR1 SGHRS and CDR2 YFSETQ. The CDR3 contains 15 residues. Here the CDR3 DNA reads TGCGCCAGCAGCTTGTACTCCAATAGTGTTACTGAAGCTTTCTTT. Residues: CASSLYSNSVTEAFF.

In this sample, this clonotype turned up a few times. This rearrangement joins TRBV27 to TRBJ2-1, with TRBD2 identical over 8 bases. The CDR3 covers 16 residues. The junction had 3 bases not matched to a gene; V was cut back by 0 bases and J by 2 bases. Looked up from germline, CDR1 is MNHEY and CDR2 is SMNVEV (reference sequence). The CDR3 protein is CASSLSAGGTYNEQFF. CDR3 nucleotides: TGTGCCAGCAGTTTATCGGCGGGGGGCACCTACAATGAGCAGTTCTTC.

This clonotype has more than one count but fewer than ten. The chain employs TRBV9 and TRBJ1-2; the D is unclear. V was shortened by 6 bases and J by 4 bases, with 10 bases between the two germline ends. The length of the CDR3 is 12 residues. Germline CDR1 and CDR2: SGDLS and YYNGEE. This CDR3 reads CASKSGSYGYTF. DNA of the CDR3: TGTGCCAGCAAGTCCGGAAGCTATGGCTACACCTTC.

Many counts were recorded for this clonotype. The chain links TRBV7-2 to TRBJ1-2; TRBD1 might be the D (5 bases). This CDR3 comprises 13 residues. Germline V gene lookup returns CDR1 SGHTA and CDR2 FQGNSA. V lost 5 bases, J lost 8 bases, and 15 bases lay in between. The CDR3 loop reads CASSQGVTEGYTF. As DNA, the CDR3 is TGTGCCAGCAGCCAAGGGGTCACTGAAGGCTACACCTTC.